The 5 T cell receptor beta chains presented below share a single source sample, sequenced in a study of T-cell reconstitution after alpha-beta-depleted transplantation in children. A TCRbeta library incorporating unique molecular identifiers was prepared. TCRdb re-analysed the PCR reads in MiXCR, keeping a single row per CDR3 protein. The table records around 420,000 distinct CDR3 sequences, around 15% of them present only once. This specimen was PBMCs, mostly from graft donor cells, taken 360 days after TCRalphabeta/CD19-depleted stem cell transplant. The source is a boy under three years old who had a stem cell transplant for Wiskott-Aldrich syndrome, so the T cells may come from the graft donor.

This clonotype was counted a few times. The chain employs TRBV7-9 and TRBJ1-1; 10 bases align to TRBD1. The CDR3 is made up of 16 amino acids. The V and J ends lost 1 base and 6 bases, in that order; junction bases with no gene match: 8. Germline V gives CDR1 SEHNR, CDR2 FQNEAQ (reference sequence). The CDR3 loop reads CASSLGGGQGTAEAFF. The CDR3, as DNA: TGTGCCAGCAGCTTAGGCGGGGGACAGGGGACCGCTGAAGCTTTCTTT.

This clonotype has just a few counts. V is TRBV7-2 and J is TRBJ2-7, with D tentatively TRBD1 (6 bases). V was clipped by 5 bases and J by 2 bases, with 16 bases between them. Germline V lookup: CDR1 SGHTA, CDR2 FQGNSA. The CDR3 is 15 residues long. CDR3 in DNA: TGTGCCAGCAGCGACTTAGGTTGGGGGCCCTACGAGCAGTACTTC. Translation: CASSDLGWGPYEQYF.

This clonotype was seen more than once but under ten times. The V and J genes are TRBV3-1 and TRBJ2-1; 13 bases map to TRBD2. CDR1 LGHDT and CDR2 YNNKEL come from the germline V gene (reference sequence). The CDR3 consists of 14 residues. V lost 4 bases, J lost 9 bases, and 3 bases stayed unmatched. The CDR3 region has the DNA TGTGCCAGCAGCCTGGGACTAGCGGGATTTGAGCAGTTCTTC. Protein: CASSLGLAGFEQFF.

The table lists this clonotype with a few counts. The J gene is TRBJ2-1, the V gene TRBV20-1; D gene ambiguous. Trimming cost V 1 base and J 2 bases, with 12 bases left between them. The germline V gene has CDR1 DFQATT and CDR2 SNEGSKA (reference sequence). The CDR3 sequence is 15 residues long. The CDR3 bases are TGCAGTGCTAGAGTAGTAGGTCTCCCCTACAATGAGCAGTTCTTC. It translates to CSARVVGLPYNEQFF.

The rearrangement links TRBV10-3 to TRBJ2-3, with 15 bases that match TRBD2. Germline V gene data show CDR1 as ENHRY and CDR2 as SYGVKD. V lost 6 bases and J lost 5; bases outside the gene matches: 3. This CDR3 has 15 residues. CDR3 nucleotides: TGTGCCATCAGGGGACTAGCGGGAGGCAGAGATACGCAGTATTTT. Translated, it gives CAIRGLAGGRDTQYF.